The present T cell receptor beta chain was sequenced within a study of shared clonotypes between healthy human individuals (dated by TCRdb to 2020 to 2022). At the level of the whole study: A few men and two women, aged 18 to 49 years, made up the cohort. For each donor, three plates each were used for CD4 naive and CD4 memory, two plates were used for CD8 naive, and one plate was used for CD8 memory. To estimate repertoire size and how much clonotype sharing occurs between individuals, the study deeply sequenced the blood TCR repertoires of five or six healthy adults. Different laboratories and diverse techniques were used to prepare libraries and sequence TCR repertoires, to increase sequencing depth and limit assay-specific biases. Leukapheresis yielded between about 0.94 and 8.9 billion PBMCs per donor. The investigation overall reported the following: Even with the large sequencing depth, rarefaction of the sorted-subset datasets indicated that sequencing was incomplete. The genetic and exposure-history diversity represented was limited by the small number of donors. Compared with non-shared clonotypes, the clonotypes found in all four sorted-subset donors had higher generation probabilities. About 5% of naive CD4, 3.5% of naive CD8, roughly 2.4% of memory CD4, and less than 0.45% of memory CD8 clonotypes were shared across a few donors. Estimated clonotype richness was generally larger for naive than for memory subsets. Only blood was sampled, and tissue TCR repertoires likely differ from those in blood. Pairwise subsampling led to the expectation that sequencing depth would affect the degree of clonotype sharing among donors.

CD8 naive samples consisted of CD45RO-negative cells that were positively selected for CCR7, yielding a CD45RA+CCR7+ population without TemRA cells. Healthy HIV-negative adults with no recently reported acute infections or vaccinations were included as donors. Every donor was a Caucasian adult living in Nashville, Tennessee, USA. Blood was obtained by leukapheresis, after which PBMCs were separated by Ficoll-Histopaque density gradient centrifugation and cryopreserved in liquid nitrogen vapor phase. Purity and quantity of every magnetically sorted T cell population were checked by analytical flow cytometry. From each sorted fraction, genomic DNA was isolated and quantified by UV absorbance on a Nanodrop 2000c. CDR3 length: 13 amino acids, cysteine to phenylalanine. CDR3 DNA is the only sequence kept; it has 39 bases, read in frame from the first base. V is pared back by 4 bases and J by 6 bases, with 10 bases lying between the germline termini. The germline V gene gives CDR1 as SGDLS and CDR2 as YYNGEE.

Note on this clone: This clone's antigen is unknown. No quality values exist for individual bases; no much larger clone is one base distant.

Using the deep immunoSEQ assay, TCR CDR3 regions were amplified from genomic DNA by multiplex PCR. Extracted genomic DNA from each cell subset was distributed evenly across all wells of several immunoSEQ 96-well plates, and each plate was treated as a replicate. For sorted subsets, each replicate PCR was loaded with around 220 ng genomic DNA, equivalent to about 33,000 T cell genomes. Purified libraries were quantified with a Qubit 3.0 fluorometer, sized on a Bioanalyzer 2100, and re-quantified with the KAPA Library Quantification kit. A separate single-read 150-cycle Illumina NextSeq 550 flow cell was used to sequence each immunoSEQ 96-well plate. The paper's data handling went like this. Because the immunoSEQ output held only junctional sequences and lacked quality scores, the filtering could not match the filtering applied to full-length reads. Sequences were annotated with PyIR, a Python wrapper for IgBLAST v1.9, using IMGT germline references to assign V/J genes and CDR3. Reads with weak V/J assignments (E-value above 1e-6), missing CDR3, stop codons, out-of-frame junctions, or ambiguous translated residues were removed. A V3J clonotype was defined by an identical inferred V gene, J gene, and CDR3 amino acid sequence. Percentage overlap between repertoires was calculated by dividing the number of shared unique clonotypes by the size of the smaller repertoire. Three approaches were used to assess repertoire richness: RTK rarefaction, the Chao1 estimator, and Recon v2.1 estimates of unobserved clonotypes. OLGA was used to compute generation probabilities for all TCRbeta clonotypes that the gDNA method yielded from a few donors. TCRdb retrieved this table from immuneACCESS and kept in-frame rearrangements only. Not all clones are present; in checked studies, unresolved V genes account for under half, and no reason is known for the remainder. V and J calls plus clone size are reproduced from that table; the DNA served to infer D and trimming. This sample has some 2 million clones in its table, and about 95% of those were observed once. Of the sample, roughly 1% is held by the ten largest clones.

The rearranged chain carries TRBV9 and TRBJ2-2; no confident D gene assignment can be made. The specimen sequenced was naive CD8+ T cells sorted from blood. In the paper's terms, the cell subset or site label means: CD45RA+CCR7+. The sequence came from a man aged 18 to 29 in good health. The CDR3 corresponds to CASSPTDPGELFF. The DNA is TGTGCCAGCAGCCCGACGGATCCCGGGGAGCTGTTTTTT.